Given below is one TCR beta chain in context. This clone appeared a single time. The antigen this receptor binds is unknown. No base-level quality is on record; no much larger clone is a single base apart. This record comes from a study of blood T cell repertoires in COVID-19 (dated by TCRdb to between 2020 and 2021). Turning to the overall study: Samples covering the acute and convalescent phases of COVID-19 were provided by collaborators in the United States, Italy and Spain. Samples came from the ongoing ImmuneRACE study (first 160 participants) plus 1,254 subjects from 6 global collaborators. The material from the prospective study consisted of cDNA or gDNA derived from T cells, B-cell-depleted T cells, or PBMCs. A de-identified subject ID, COVID-19 status, age in years and sex were almost always included in the sample metadata. The repertoires were released in a freely available public database intended as a resource for research on the immune response to SARS-CoV-2. The dataset comprised deeply sampled blood TCRbeta repertoires from subjects exposed to, actively infected with, or recovered from COVID-19. Where available, HLA class I and class II types were taken from metadata supplied by the sample provider and were not determined by assay-based typing.

What the study reported, not specific to this receptor: The amount of clinical and demographic metadata varied by source and participant and was provided uncurated.

One collaborating source in Seattle enrolled patients while the patients were actively infected and followed the patients over time throughout the course of disease. Each collaborating institution followed its own protocols to collect whole blood in K2EDTA tubes. For TCRbeta analysis, collaborator samples were shipped as frozen whole blood, as isolated PBMCs, or as DNA extracted from either sample type. TCRbeta CDR3 regions were amplified from genomic DNA using the immunoSEQ Assay, a bias-controlled multiplex PCR. In the original analysis: Nucleated cell counts per sample were estimated from amplification of reference gene primers within the assay. To quantify the absolute abundance of each unique TCRbeta CDR3 rearrangement, sequence reads were collapsed and filtered. For each sample, productive Simpson clonality was calculated as the square root of Simpson's diversity index across productive rearrangements. TCRdb holds this immuneACCESS table with in-frame rearrangements only. Some clones are missing; in checked studies, unresolved V genes explain under half, and the rest has no known cause. That table furnishes V, J and clone size, whereas the DNA furnished D and trimming. Recorded for this sample are 250,000 to 300,000 clones; about nine tenths of them occurred a single time. The top ten hold approximately 12% of the sample.

Taken from the germline V gene (reference sequence), the CDR1 and CDR2 loops are LNHDA and SQIVND. Spanning cysteine to phenylalanine, the CDR3 consists of 12 amino acids. Only the CDR3 DNA stays, 36 bases, in frame from base 1. Unmatched junction bases come to 5, with V trimmed by 1 base and J by 11 bases. The sequencing input was peripheral blood. Recombination connected TRBV19 to TRBJ2-7; a stretch of 7 junction bases matches TRBD1. This clonotype originated in a woman aged 30 to 39 with COVID-19, enrolled during active disease. Here the CDR3 is given as CASSIGDSPEYF. The DNA reads TGTGCCAGTAGTATAGGGGACAGCCCAGAGTACTTC.